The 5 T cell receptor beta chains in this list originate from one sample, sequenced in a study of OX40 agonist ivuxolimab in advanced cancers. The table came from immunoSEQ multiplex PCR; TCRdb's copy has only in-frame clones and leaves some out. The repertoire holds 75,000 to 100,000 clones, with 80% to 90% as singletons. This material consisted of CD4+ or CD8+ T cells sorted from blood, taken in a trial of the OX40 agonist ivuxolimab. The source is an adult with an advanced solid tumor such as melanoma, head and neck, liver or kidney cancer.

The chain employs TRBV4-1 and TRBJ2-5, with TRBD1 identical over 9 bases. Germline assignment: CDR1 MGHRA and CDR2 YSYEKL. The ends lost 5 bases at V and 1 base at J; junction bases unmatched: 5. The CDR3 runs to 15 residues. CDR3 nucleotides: TGCGCCAGCAGCATCGAGGACAGGGGCCAAGAGACCCAGTACTTC. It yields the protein CASSIEDRGQETQYF.

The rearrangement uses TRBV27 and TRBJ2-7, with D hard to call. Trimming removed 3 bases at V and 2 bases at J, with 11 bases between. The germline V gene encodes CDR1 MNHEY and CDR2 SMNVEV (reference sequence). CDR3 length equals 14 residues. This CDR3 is CASSFGDRPYEQYF. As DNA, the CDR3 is TGTGCCAGCAGTTTCGGAGACCGTCCCTACGAGCAGTACTTC.

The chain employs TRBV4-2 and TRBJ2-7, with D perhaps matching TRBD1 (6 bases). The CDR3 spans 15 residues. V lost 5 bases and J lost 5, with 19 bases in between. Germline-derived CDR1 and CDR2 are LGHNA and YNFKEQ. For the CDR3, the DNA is TGTGCCAGCAGCGGACGACAGGAATATTCTAACGAGCAGTACTTC. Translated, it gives CASSGRQEYSNEQYF.

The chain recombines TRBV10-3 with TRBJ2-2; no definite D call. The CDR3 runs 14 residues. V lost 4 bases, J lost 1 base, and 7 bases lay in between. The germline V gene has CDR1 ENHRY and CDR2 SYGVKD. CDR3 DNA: TGTGCCATCAGTGTTCGGCAGAACACCGGGGAGCTGTTTTTT. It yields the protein CAISVRQNTGELFF.

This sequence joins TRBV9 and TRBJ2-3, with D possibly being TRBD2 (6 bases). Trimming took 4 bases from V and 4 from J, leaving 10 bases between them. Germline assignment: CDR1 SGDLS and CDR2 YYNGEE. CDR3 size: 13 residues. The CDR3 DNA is TGTGCCAGCAGCCTCCAGCGGGCAGATACGCAGTATTTT. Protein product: CASSLQRADTQYF.